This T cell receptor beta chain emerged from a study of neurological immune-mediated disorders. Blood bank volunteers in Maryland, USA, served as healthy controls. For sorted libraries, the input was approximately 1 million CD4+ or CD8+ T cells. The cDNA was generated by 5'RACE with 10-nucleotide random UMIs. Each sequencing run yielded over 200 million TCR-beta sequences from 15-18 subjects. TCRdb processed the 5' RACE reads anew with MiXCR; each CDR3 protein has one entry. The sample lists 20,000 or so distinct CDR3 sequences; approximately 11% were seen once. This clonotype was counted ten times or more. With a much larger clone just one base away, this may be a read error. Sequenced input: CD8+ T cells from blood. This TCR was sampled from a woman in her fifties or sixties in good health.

CDR3 residues: CASSDGYEQYF. The CDR3 DNA reads as TGTGCCAGCAGCGACGGCTACGAGCAGTACTTC. The V call is TRBV7-2, the J call TRBJ2-7; no definite D call. Germline V gene sequence: CDR1 SGHTA, CDR2 FQGNSA. The CDR3 is 11 amino acids. Trimming stripped 5 bases from V and 3 bases from J, with 5 bases between.